This T cell receptor (beta chain) was recovered during a study of blood T cell repertoires in COVID-19. Repertoires were generated with immunoSEQ multiplex PCR, while TCRdb's copy carries only in-frame clones and drops some. The sample includes over 400,000 clones, about 88% of them seen just once. The CDR3 sequence is 15 residues long. J lost 3 bases, V lost 1 base, and 1 base had no gene match. Germline-derived CDR1 and CDR2 are SGHRS and YFSETQ. The rearrangement uses TRBV5-1 and TRBJ2-2; 9 bases fit TRBD1. The sequence came from a woman between 50 and 59 years old with COVID-19, enrolled during active disease. The sample consisted of peripheral blood. CDR3 DNA: TGCGCCAGCAGCTTGCGGACAGGGGACACCGGGGAGCTGTTTTTT. This codes for CASSLRTGDTGELFF.